These 5 T cell receptor beta chains came from one sample sequenced in a study of human T cells and chemical hapten exposure. A single record per CDR3 protein comes from TCRdb applying MiXCR to the 5' RACE reads. Of around 100,000 distinct CDR3 sequences listed, approximately 20% are singletons. The total RNA was obtained from whole blood that was not fractionated. The receptors derive from a human donor in good health.

V usage is TRBV14 and J usage is TRBJ1-2; TRBD1 aligns across 7 bases. The CDR3 extends over 15 amino acids. Germline V lookup: CDR1 SGHDN, CDR2 FVKESK. Trimming cost V 2 bases and J 8 bases; bases outside gene matches: 11. The CDR3 DNA reads as TGTGCCAGCAGCCAAAGGGCCCAGGGGGTGCTCGGCTACACCTTC. Its protein product is CASSQRAQGVLGYTF.

The rearrangement links TRBV20-1 to TRBJ2-3; 11 positions agree with TRBD2. The CDR3 consists of 18 residues. Germline V gene sequence: CDR1 DFQATT, CDR2 SNEGSKA (reference sequence). Trimming took 6 bases from V and 3 from J; bases not matched to a gene: 17. DNA for the CDR3: TGCAGTGCAGACCACGGGACTAGCGGAAACTTACGGACAGATACGCAGTATTTT. As protein: CSADHGTSGNLRTDTQYF.

This clonotype was detected only a few times. The V and J genes are TRBV27 and TRBJ2-5; 12 nucleotides match TRBD2. This CDR3 has 15 amino acids. The V and J ends lost 6 bases and 5 bases, in that order; junction bases with no gene match: 7. CDR1 and CDR2 (germline): MNHEY, SMNVEV (reference sequence). The CDR3 DNA reads TGTGCCAGCAGCACTAGCGGGGGGACTGGGGAGACCCAGTACTTC. It translates to CASSTSGGTGETQYF.

This clonotype was picked up a small number of times. The gene calls are TRBV5-1 and TRBJ2-1, with 12 bases lining up with TRBD2. The CDR3 totals 15 residues. J was trimmed by 10 bases and V by 2 bases; bases with no gene match: 7. Germline CDR1 is SGHRS and CDR2 is YFSETQ. CDR3 sequence: CASSLGTSGWNEQFF. CDR3 bases: TGCGCCAGCAGCTTAGGGACTAGCGGGTGGAACGAGCAGTTCTTC.

This clonotype was recorded a few times. This chain joins TRBV11-2 and TRBJ1-1; D remains unclear. The germline V and J ends were trimmed by 8 bases and 4 bases, with 17 bases remaining between them. Germline values: CDR1 SGHAT, CDR2 FQNNGV. The CDR3 contains 14 residues. The CDR3 coding sequence is TGTGCCAGCCTCGACGTTCCTGAGCGCACTGAAGCTTTCTTT. This translates into CASLDVPERTEAFF.